The 19 T cell receptor beta chains listed next were all sequenced from one sample in a study of blood T cell repertoires in COVID-19. Assay: immunoSEQ multiplex PCR; the TCRdb copy retains only in-frame clones and omits some. Of around 200,000 clones listed, 70% to 90% are singletons. Sequenced material: PBMCs or T cells enriched from blood (not recorded which). Receptors originate from a woman aged 30 to 39 who had been exposed to COVID-19.

The chain employs TRBV4-1 and TRBJ2-3; TRBD2 matches 15 bases. Germline CDR1 MGHRA, CDR2 YSYEKL. After removal of 4 bases from V and 5 bases from J, the junction contained 4 bases not matched to a gene. The CDR3 loop spans 16 amino acids. CDR3 region: CASSRTSGGAEDTQYF. The CDR3, as DNA: TGCGCCAGCAGCCGGACTAGCGGGGGGGCCGAAGATACGCAGTATTTT.

The chain combines TRBV27 with TRBJ1-2, with TRBD1 matching over 7 bases. The CDR3 contains 14 residues. Germline-derived CDR1 and CDR2 are MNHEY and SMNVEV (reference sequence). V lost 4 bases and J lost 4; bases outside the gene matches: 6. The CDR3 protein is CASSSADRAYGYTF. The CDR3 DNA is TGTGCCAGCAGTTCCGCCGACAGGGCCTATGGCTACACCTTC.

V gene TRBV25-1 combines with J gene TRBJ2-7; 9 bases align to TRBD1. In germline, CDR1 is MGHDK, CDR2 SYGVNS. The J segment lost 2 bases and the V segment lost 3 bases, leaving 2 bases of the junction unmatched. CDR3 length equals 14 residues. CDR3 loop: CASSDGTGPYEQYF. CDR3 in DNA: TGTGCCAGCAGTGACGGGACAGGGCCCTACGAGCAGTACTTC.

This chain joins TRBV27 and TRBJ1-3; a weak D match, TRBD1 (6 bases). Germline CDR1 and CDR2: MNHEY and SMNVEV (reference sequence). V was pared by 6 bases and J by 2 bases, with 14 bases between. The CDR3 totals 15 residues. CDR3 DNA sequence: TGTGCCAGCAGCCGAGGGGGTCCGACTGGAAACACCATATATTTT. It codes for CASSRGGPTGNTIYF.

This clone was counted between two and nine times. The chain carries TRBV24-1 and TRBJ2-7, with D perhaps TRBD2 (5 bases). From germline, CDR1 is KGHDR and CDR2 SFDVKD. The CDR3 consists of 12 residues. V was shortened by 3 bases and J by 6 bases, with 8 bases between the two germline ends. The CDR3 is CATSDEGREQYF. The CDR3 DNA sequence: TGTGCCACCAGTGATGAGGGTCGCGAGCAGTACTTC.

The chain combines TRBV12-5 with TRBJ1-4; D is perhaps TRBD1 (5 bases). CDR1 is LGHNT, CDR2 FRNRAP, per germline. The CDR3 sequence is 15 residues long. V gave up 1 base and J gave up 8 bases, with 14 bases separating them. The CDR3 DNA follows: TGTGCTAGTGGTTTGGGCAGGGTTTTCGGAGAAAAACTGTTTTTT. The encoded protein is CASGLGRVFGEKLFF.

The V and J genes are TRBV5-8 and TRBJ1-4, with TRBD1 as a possible D gene (5 bases). Trimming removed 1 base from V and 2 bases from J, with 9 bases in between. The CDR3 covers 15 residues. Per the germline V gene, CDR1 is SGHTS and CDR2 is YDEGEE. DNA for the CDR3: TGTGCCAGCAGCTTGTGGGGGGAGACTAATGAAAAACTGTTTTTT. The encoded protein is CASSLWGETNEKLFF.

The chain is built from TRBV25-1 and TRBJ1-5; D uncertain. The V gene lost 8 bases and the J gene lost 0 bases, with 11 bases spanning the gap. The CDR3 has 14 amino acids. Germline loops: CDR1 MGHDK, CDR2 SYGVNS. Here the CDR3 DNA reads TGTGCCAGCTCGACAAGTTATAGCAATCAGCCCCAGCATTTT. This codes for CASSTSYSNQPQHF.

The rearrangement joins TRBV19 to TRBJ1-2; tentatively, D is TRBD1 (6 bases). CDR3 length equals 18 residues. Germline V gene sequence: CDR1 LNHDA, CDR2 SQIVND (reference sequence). The V end was cut by 3 bases, the J end by 4 bases, with 24 bases between. CDR3 region: CASSIAGTGGRVGYGYTF. The CDR3 DNA reads as TGTGCCAGTAGTATTGCCGGGACGGGGGGCCGGGTCGGCTATGGCTACACCTTC.

The chain combines TRBV7-9 with TRBJ2-7, with 7 bases identical to TRBD1. V shed 3 bases, J shed 5 bases, and the junction held 7 bases outside the gene matches. CDR3 length equals 14 residues. Germline V gives CDR1 SEHNR, CDR2 FQNEAQ (reference sequence). CDR3 protein: CASSFGRGKDEQYF. CDR3 in DNA: TGTGCCAGCAGCTTTGGCAGGGGGAAAGACGAGCAGTACTTC.

The chain recombines TRBV19 with TRBJ2-1; 7 bases are shared with TRBD2. Trimming removed 0 bases from V and 9 bases from J; junction bases left unmatched: 2. The CDR3 covers 13 residues. Germline V CDR1 and CDR2: LNHDA, SQIVND (reference sequence). The CDR3: CASSIEGEGEQFF. The CDR3 region has the DNA TGTGCCAGTAGTATAGAGGGGGAGGGTGAGCAGTTCTTC. Supplemented by reference TRBV19 and TRBJ2-1, the full variable domain reads DGGITQSPKYLFRKEGQNVTLSCEQNLNHDAMYWYRQDPGQGLRLIYYSQIVNDFQKGDIAEGYSVSREKKESFPLTVTSAQKNPTAFYLCASSIEGEGEQFFGPGTRLTVL.

The V gene is TRBV2, the J gene TRBJ1-5; 9 positions match TRBD1. The CDR3 is 16 residues long. Germline CDR1 SNHLY, CDR2 FYNNEI. Unmatched junction bases numbered 6, after V lost 2 bases and J lost 4 bases. CDR3: CASSELRQGVNQPQHF. The CDR3 DNA is TGTGCCAGCAGTGAACTCAGACAGGGGGTAAATCAGCCCCAGCATTTT. Using reference TRBV2 and TRBJ1-5 for the parts outside the CDR3, the full variable domain is EPEVTQTPSHQVTQMGQEVILRCVPISNHLYFYWYRQILGQKVEFLVSFYNNEISEKSEIFDDQFSVERPDGSNFTLKIRSTKLEDSAMYFCASSELRQGVNQPQHFGDGTRLSIL.

This sequence joins TRBV10-3 and TRBJ2-7, with TRBD1 identical over 9 bases. The CDR3 consists of 15 residues. The V gene end was trimmed by 2 bases and the J gene end by 9 bases; junction bases not matched to a gene: 11. Germline lookup yields CDR1 ENHRY and CDR2 SYGVKD. The CDR3 bases are TGTGCCATCAGTGAGGCACAGGGGGCACCCGGGGGGCAGTACTTC. Its translation is CAISEAQGAPGGQYF.

The chain carries TRBV2 and TRBJ2-1; 9 bases align to TRBD2. V was pared by 6 bases and J by 4 bases, with 7 bases of the junction left unmatched. The length of the CDR3 is 15 residues. CDR1 and CDR2 from the germline V gene are SNHLY and FYNNEI. The CDR3, as DNA: TGTGCCAGCAGGGGGAGTAGCGGGGGTTACAATGAGCAGTTCTTC. Residues: CASRGSSGGYNEQFF.

The chain joins TRBV5-1 to TRBJ1-3; D unclear. Trimming took 3 bases from V and 8 from J, leaving 21 bases between them. CDR1 is SGHRS and CDR2 is YFSETQ in the germline V gene. The CDR3 covers 16 residues. CDR3 protein: CASSSNVRAPGDTIYF. The CDR3 bases are TGCGCCAGCAGCTCGAACGTGAGGGCCCCCGGAGACACCATATATTTT. Full variable domain (outside the CDR3, taken from reference TRBV5-1 and TRBJ1-3): KAGVTQTPRYLIKTRGQQVTLSCSPISGHRSVSWYQQTPGQGLQFLFEYFSETQRNKGNFPGRFSGRQFSNSRSEMNVSTLELGDSALYLCASSSNVRAPGDTIYFGEGSWLTVV.

CDR3 coding DNA: TGTGCCAGCAGTTACTCGAGGGACAGTATGAACACTGAAGCTTTCTTT. As protein: CASSYSRDSMNTEAFF. This rearrangement joins TRBV6-5 to TRBJ1-1; 7 positions match TRBD1. Germline V gene lookup returns CDR1 MNHEY and CDR2 SVGAGI. V trimming: 0 bases; J trimming: 0 bases; junction bases outside the gene matches: 4. The CDR3 covers 16 residues.

The chain links TRBV3-1 (or the pseudogene TRBV3-2) to TRBJ1-2; D gene uncertain. Trimming removed 0 bases at V and 13 bases at J, with 15 bases between. This CDR3 region has 13 residues. Germline CDR1 and CDR2: LGHDT and YNNKEL (reference sequence). DNA for the CDR3: TGTGCCAGCAGCCAAGAAGGGAGGGCCCTACGCACCTTC. It translates to CASSQEGRALRTF.

The V gene is TRBV5-1, the J gene TRBJ1-2; 8 nucleotides agree with TRBD1. With 2 bases clipped from V and 2 bases from J, the junction kept 11 bases outside the gene matches. This CDR3 is 17 amino acids long. Per germline, CDR1 SGHRS and CDR2 YFSETQ. CDR3 protein: CASSFSGGAFENYGYTF. CDR3 nucleotides: TGCGCCAGCAGCTTTTCAGGGGGCGCGTTCGAAAACTATGGCTACACCTTC.

This clone has a handful of counts. Here the CDR3 DNA reads TGTGCCAGCAGTGAAGCGGTTGGGGGGGCATACAGACAGCCCCAGCATTTT. Residues: CASSEAVGGAYRQPQHF. This chain links TRBV2 with TRBJ1-5, with D tentatively TRBD1 (6 bases). The V gene lost 0 bases and the J gene lost 7 bases, with 19 bases spanning the gap. CDR1 SNHLY and CDR2 FYNNEI come from the germline V gene. CDR3 length equals 17 residues.